The present T cell receptor (beta chain) was sequenced within a study of blood T cell repertoires in COVID-19. V lost 3 bases, J lost 3 bases, and 11 bases stayed unmatched. CDR1 SGHDT and CDR2 YYEEEE come from the germline V gene. CDR3 length: 16 amino acids. Participants had their cohort set by participant-reported clinical history. The assay was immunoSEQ multiplex PCR, and TCRdb's table has in-frame clones only and misses some. The sample has over 350,000 clones; around 90% are singletons. The rearrangement joins TRBV5-6 to TRBJ2-5, with 7 bases aligning to TRBD1. This clonotype originated in a woman aged 18-35 years who had recovered from COVID-19. The sample consisted of PBMCs or T cells enriched from blood (not recorded which). The CDR3 DNA reads as TGTGCCAGCAGCTGGGGGACAGTTCCGGACAAAGAGACCCAGTACTTC. This gives the protein CASSWGTVPDKETQYF.